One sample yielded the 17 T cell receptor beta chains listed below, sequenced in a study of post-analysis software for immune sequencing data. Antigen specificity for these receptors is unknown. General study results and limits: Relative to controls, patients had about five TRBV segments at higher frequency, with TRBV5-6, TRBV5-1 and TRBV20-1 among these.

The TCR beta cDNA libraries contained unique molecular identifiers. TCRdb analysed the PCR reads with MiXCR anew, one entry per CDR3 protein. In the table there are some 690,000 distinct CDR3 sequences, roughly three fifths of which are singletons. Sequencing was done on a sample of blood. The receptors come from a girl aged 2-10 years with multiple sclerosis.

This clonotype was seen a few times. CDR3 sequence (DNA): TGTGCCAGCTTGGCCCGCAGGAGCGATGAGCAGTTCTTC. As protein: CASLARRSDEQFF. The chain recombines TRBV10-3 with TRBJ2-1; D uncertain. The CDR3 has 13 residues. Germline CDR1 ENHRY, CDR2 SYGVKD. Trimming pared 10 bases from V and 8 bases from J, leaving 18 bases between.

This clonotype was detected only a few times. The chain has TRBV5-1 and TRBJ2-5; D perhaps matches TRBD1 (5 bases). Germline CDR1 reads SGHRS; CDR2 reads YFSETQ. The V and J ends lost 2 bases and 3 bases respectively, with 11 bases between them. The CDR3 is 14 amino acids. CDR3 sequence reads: CASSLYGQKETQYF. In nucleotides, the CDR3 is TGCGCCAGCAGCTTATATGGACAAAAAGAGACCCAGTACTTC.

This CDR3 reads CSVETGASEKLFF. DNA of the CDR3: TGCAGCGTCGAGACAGGGGCGAGTGAAAAACTGTTTTTT. J is TRBJ1-4 and V is TRBV29-1; 8 positions agree with TRBD1. CDR3 length: 13 residues. The junction had 7 bases not matched to a gene; V was cut back by 6 bases and J by 7 bases. Germline CDR1 SQVTM, CDR2 ANQGSEA.

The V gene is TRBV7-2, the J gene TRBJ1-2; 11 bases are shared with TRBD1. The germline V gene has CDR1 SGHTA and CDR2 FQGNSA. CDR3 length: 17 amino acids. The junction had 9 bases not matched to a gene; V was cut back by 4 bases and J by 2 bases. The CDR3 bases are TGTGCCAGCAGCTCCGGACAGGGGGCTGCCTTGAACTATGGCTACACCTTC. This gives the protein CASSSGQGAALNYGYTF. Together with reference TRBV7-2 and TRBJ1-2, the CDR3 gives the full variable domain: GAGVSQSPSNKVTEKGKDVELRCDPISGHTALYWYRQSLGQGLEFLIYFQGNSAPDKSGLPSDRFSAERTGGSVSTLTIQRTQQEDSAVYLCASSSGQGAALNYGYTFGSGTRLTVV.

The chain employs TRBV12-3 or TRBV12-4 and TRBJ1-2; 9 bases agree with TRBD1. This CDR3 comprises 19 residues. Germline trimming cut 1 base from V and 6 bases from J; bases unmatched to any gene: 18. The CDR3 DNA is TGTGCCAGCAGTTTAGGGGCGGCGGGACAGGGTTCGTGGGGTCATGGCTACACCTTC. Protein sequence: CASSLGAAGQGSWGHGYTF.

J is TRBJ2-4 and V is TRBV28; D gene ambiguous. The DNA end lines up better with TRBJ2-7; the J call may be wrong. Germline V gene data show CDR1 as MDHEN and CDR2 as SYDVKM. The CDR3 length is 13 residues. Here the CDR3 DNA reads TGTGCCAGCAGTTTAAGCCGGCTCTACGAGCAGTACTTC. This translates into CASSLSRLYEQYF.

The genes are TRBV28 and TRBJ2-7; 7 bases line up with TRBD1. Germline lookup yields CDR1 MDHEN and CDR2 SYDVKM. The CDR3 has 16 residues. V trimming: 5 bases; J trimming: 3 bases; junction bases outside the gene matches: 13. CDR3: CASSTGQERSYYEQYF. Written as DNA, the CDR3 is TGTGCCAGCAGTACCGGACAGGAGAGGTCCTACTACGAGCAGTACTTC.

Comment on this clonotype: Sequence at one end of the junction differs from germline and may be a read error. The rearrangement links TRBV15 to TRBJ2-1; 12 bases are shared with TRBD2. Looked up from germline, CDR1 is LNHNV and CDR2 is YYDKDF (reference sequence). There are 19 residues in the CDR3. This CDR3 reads CAASRVRGVTSGGSGEQFF. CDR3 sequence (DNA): TGTGCCGCCAGCAGAGTAAGGGGTGTGACTAGCGGGGGAAGTGGCGAGCAGTTCTTC.

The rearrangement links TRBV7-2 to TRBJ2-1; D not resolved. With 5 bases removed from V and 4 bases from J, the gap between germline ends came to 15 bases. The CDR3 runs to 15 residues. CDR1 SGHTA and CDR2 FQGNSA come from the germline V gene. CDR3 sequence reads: CASSPVQDVYNEQFF. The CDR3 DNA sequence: TGTGCCAGCAGCCCCGTGCAGGACGTTTACAATGAGCAGTTCTTC.

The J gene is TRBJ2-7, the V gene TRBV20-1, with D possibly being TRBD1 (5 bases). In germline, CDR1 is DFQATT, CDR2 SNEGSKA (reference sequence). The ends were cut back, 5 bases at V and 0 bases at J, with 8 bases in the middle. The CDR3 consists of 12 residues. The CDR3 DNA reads TGCAGTGCTCCGGACATCTCCTACGAGCAGTACTTC. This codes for CSAPDISYEQYF.

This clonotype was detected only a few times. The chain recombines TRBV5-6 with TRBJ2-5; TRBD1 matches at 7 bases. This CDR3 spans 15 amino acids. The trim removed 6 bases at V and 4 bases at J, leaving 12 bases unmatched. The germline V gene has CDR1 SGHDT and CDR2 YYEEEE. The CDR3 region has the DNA TGTGCCAGCACCCCCGAAGGGACAGAATCAGAGACCCAGTACTTC. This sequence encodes CASTPEGTESETQYF.

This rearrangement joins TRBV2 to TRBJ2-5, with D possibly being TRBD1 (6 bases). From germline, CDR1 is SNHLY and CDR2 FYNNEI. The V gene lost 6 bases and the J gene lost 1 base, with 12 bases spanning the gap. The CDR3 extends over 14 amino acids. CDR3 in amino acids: CASRDGQFQETQYF. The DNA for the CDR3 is TGTGCCAGCAGGGACGGACAGTTCCAAGAGACCCAGTACTTC.

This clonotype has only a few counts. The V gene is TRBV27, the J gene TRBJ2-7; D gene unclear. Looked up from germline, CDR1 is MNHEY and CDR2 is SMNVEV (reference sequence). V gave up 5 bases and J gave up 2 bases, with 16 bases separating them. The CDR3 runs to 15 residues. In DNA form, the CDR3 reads TGTGCCAGCAGTCCCGTCCCGGATCTTCCCTACGAGCAGTACTTC. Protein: CASSPVPDLPYEQYF.

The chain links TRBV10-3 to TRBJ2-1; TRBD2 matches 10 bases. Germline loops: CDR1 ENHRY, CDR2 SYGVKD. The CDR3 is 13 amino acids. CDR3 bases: TGTGGGTCTAGCGGGGGCCAAAGGGATGAGCAGTTCTTC. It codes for CGSSGGQRDEQFF.

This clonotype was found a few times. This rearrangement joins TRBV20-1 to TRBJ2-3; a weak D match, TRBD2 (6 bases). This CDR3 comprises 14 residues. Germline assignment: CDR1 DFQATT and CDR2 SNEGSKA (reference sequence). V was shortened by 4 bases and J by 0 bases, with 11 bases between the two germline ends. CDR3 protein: CSANGRVSTDTQYF. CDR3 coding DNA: TGCAGTGCTAACGGGAGAGTTAGCACAGATACGCAGTATTTT.

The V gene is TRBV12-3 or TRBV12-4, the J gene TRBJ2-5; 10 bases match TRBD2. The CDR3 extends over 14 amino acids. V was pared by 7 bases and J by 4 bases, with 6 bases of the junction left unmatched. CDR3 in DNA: TGTGCCAGCACCTTGGGACTAGCGAGAGAGACCCAGTACTTC. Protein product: CASTLGLARETQYF.

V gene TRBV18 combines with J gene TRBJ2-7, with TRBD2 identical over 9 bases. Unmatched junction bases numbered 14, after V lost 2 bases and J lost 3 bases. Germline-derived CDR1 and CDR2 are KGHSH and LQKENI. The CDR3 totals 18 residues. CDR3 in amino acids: CASSPFRSSGTTLYEQYF. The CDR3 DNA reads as TGTGCCAGCTCACCATTTCGTTCTAGCGGGACGACACTCTACGAGCAGTACTTC.